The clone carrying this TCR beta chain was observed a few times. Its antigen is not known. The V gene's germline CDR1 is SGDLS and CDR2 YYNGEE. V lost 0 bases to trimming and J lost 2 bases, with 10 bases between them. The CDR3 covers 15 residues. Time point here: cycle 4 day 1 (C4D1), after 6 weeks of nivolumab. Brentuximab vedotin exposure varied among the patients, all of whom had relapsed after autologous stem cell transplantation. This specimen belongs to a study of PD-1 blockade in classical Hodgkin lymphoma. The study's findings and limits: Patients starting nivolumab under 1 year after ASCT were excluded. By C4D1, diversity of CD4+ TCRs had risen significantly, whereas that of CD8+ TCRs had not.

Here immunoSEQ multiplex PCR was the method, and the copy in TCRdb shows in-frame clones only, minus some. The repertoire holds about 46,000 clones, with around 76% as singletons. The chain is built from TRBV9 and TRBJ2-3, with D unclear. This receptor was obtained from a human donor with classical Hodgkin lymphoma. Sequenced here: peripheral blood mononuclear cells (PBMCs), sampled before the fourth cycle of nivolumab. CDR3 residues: CASSVVGQFTDTQYF. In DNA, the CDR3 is TGTGCCAGCAGCGTAGTAGGGCAGTTCACAGATACGCAGTATTTT.